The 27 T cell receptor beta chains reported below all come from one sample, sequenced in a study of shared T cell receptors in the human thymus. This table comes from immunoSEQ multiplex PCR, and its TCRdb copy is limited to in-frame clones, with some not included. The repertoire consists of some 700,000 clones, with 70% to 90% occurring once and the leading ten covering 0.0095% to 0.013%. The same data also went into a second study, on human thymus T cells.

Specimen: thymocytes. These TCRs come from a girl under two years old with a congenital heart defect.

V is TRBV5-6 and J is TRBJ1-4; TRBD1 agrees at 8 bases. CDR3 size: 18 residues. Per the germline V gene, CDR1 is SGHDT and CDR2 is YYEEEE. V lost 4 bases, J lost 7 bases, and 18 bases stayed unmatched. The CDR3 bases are TGTGCCAGCAGCCCGTATGCCCCGGGACAGGTTTCGGGTGAAAAACTGTTTTTT. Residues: CASSPYAPGQVSGEKLFF.

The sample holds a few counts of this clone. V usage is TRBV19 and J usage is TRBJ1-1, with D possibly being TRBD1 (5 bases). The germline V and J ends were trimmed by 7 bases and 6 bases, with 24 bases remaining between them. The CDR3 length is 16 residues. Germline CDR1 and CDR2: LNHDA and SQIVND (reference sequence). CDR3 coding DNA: TGTGCCAGTACAGGCCGCGACAGTCCTCGGGGGTCTGAAGCTTTCTTT. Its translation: CASTGRDSPRGSEAFF.

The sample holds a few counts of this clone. CDR3 coding DNA: TGTGCCAGCAGTTTAACCCGTGGGGGGGATCCCTACGAGCAGTACTTC. This translates into CASSLTRGGDPYEQYF. The rearrangement uses TRBV28 and TRBJ2-7; 7 nucleotides line up with TRBD2. V was clipped by 2 bases and J by 2 bases; unmatched bases: 9. CDR1 is MDHEN and CDR2 is SYDVKM in the germline V gene. The CDR3 runs to 16 residues. Full variable domain (missing parts from reference TRBV28 and TRBJ2-7): DVKVTQSSRYLVKRTGEKVFLECVQDMDHENMFWYRQDPGLGLRLIYFSYDVKMKEKGDIPEGYSVSREKKERFSLILESASTNQTSMYLCASSLTRGGDPYEQYFGPGTRLTVT.

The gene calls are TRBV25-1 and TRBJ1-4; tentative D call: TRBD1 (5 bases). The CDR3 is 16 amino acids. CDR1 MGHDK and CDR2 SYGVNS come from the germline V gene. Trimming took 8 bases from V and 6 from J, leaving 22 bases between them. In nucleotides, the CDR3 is TGTGCCAGCGCCCTAGGCCACCTCCGGGGGGATGAAAAACTGTTTTTT. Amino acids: CASALGHLRGDEKLFF.

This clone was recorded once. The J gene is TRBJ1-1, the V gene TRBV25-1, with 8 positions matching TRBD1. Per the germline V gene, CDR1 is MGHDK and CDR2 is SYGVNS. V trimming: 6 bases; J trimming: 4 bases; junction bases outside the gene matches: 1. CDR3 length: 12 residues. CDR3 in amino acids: CASRDRATEAFF. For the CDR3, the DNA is TGTGCCAGCAGGGACAGGGCCACTGAAGCTTTCTTT.

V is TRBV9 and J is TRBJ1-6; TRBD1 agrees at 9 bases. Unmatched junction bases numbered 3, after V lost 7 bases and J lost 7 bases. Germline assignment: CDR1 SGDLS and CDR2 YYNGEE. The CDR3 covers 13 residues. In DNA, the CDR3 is TGTGCCAGCGGGACAGGGCTGAATTCACCCCTCCACTTT. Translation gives CASGTGLNSPLHF.

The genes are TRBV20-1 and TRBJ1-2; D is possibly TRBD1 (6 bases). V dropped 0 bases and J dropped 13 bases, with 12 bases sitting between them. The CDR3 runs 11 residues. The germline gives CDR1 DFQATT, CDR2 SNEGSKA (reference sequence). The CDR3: CSARDQGPGTF. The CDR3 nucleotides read TGCAGTGCTAGAGATCAGGGGCCCGGCACCTTC.

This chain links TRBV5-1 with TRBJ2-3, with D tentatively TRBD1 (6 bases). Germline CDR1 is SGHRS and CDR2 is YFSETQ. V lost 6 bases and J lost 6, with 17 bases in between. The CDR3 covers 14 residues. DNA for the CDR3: TGCGCCAGCACTGGCGCAGGGGCGGCGGATACGCAGTATTTT. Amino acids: CASTGAGAADTQYF.

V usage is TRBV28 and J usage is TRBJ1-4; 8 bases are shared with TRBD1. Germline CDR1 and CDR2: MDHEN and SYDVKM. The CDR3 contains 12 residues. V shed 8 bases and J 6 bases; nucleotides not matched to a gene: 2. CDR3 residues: CASGTGDEKLFF. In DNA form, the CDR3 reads TGTGCCAGCGGGACAGGTGATGAAAAACTGTTTTTT.

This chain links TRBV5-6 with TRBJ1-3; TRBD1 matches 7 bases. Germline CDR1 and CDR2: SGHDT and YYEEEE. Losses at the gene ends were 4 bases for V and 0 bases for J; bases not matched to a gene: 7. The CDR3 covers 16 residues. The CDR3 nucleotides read TGTGCCAGCAGCCCCCCGGACAGGCTCTCTGGAAACACCATATATTTT. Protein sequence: CASSPPDRLSGNTIYF.

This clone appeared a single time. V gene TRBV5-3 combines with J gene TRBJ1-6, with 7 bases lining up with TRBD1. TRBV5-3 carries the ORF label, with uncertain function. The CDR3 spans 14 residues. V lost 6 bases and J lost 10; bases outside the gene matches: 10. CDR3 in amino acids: CARTATGMKSPLHF. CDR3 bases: TGTGCCAGAACCGCGACAGGGATGAAGTCACCCCTCCACTTT.

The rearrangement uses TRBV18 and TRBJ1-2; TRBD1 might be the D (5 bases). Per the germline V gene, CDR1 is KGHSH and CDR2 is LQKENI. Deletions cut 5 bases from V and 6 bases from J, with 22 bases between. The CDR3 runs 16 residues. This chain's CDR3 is CASSSSNRDYIHGYTF. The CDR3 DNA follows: TGTGCCAGCTCATCCTCGAATCGGGACTATATTCATGGCTACACCTTC.

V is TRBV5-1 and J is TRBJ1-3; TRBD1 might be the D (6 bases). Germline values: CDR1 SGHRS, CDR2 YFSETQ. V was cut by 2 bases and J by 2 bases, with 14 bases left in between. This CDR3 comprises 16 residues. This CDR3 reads CASSFRTRTAGNTIYF. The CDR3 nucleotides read TGCGCCAGCAGCTTCCGGACCCGGACAGCTGGAAACACCATATATTTT. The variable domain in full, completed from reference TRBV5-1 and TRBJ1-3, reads KAGVTQTPRYLIKTRGQQVTLSCSPISGHRSVSWYQQTPGQGLQFLFEYFSETQRNKGNFPGRFSGRQFSNSRSEMNVSTLELGDSALYLCASSFRTRTAGNTIYFGEGSWLTVV.

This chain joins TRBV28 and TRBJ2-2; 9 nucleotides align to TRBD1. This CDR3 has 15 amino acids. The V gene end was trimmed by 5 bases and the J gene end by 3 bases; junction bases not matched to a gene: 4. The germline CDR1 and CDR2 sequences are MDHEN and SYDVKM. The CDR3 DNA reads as TGTGCCAGCAGTCCTGACAGGGGGGACACCGGGGAGCTGTTTTTT. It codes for CASSPDRGDTGELFF. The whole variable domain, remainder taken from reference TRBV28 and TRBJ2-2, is DVKVTQSSRYLVKRTGEKVFLECVQDMDHENMFWYRQDPGLGLRLIYFSYDVKMKEKGDIPEGYSVSREKKERFSLILESASTNQTSMYLCASSPDRGDTGELFFGEGSRLTVL.

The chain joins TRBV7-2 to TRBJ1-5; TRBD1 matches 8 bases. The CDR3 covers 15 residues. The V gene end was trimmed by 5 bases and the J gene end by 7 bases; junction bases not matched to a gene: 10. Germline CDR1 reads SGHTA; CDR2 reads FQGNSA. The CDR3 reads CASSPNPTGDQPQHF. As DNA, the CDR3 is TGTGCCAGCAGCCCGAACCCGACAGGGGACCAGCCCCAGCATTTT.

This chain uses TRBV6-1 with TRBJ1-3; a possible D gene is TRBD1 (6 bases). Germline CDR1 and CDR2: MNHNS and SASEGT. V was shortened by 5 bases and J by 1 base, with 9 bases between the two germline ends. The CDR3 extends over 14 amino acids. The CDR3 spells CASSTGYSGNTIYF. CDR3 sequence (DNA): TGTGCCAGCAGTACAGGGTATTCTGGAAACACCATATATTTT.

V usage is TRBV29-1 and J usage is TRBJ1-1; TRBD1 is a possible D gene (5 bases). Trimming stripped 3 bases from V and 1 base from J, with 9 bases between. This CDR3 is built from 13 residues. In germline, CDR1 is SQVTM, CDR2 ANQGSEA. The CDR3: CSVDGQGNTEAFF. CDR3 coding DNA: TGCAGCGTTGACGGGCAGGGGAACACTGAAGCTTTCTTT.

The CDR3 sequence is CASSYDRARGYGYTF. CDR3 DNA sequence: TGTGCCAGCAGTTATGATAGGGCCCGGGGGTATGGCTACACCTTC. The V call is TRBV6-5, the J call TRBJ1-2, with D maybe TRBD1 (5 bases). The V end was cut by 3 bases, the J end by 5 bases, with 16 bases between. The CDR3 spans 15 residues. Per the germline V gene, CDR1 is MNHEY and CDR2 is SVGAGI.

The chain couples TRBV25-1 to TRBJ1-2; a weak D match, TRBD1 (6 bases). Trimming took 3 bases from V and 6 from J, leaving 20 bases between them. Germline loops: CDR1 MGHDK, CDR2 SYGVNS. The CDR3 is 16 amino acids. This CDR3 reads CASSEYRTASLNGYTF. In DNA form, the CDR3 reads TGTGCCAGCAGTGAGTATCGGACAGCCTCTTTAAATGGCTACACCTTC.

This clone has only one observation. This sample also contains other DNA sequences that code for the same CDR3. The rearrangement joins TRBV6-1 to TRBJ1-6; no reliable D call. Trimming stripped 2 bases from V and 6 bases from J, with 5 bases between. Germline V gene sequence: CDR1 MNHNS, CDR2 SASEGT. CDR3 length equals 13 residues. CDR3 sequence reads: CASSEWLNSPLHF. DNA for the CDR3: TGTGCCAGCAGTGAATGGCTTAATTCACCCCTCCACTTT.

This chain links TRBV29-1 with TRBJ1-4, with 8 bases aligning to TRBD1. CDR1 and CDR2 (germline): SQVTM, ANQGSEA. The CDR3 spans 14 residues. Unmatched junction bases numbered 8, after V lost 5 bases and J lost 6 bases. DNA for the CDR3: TGCAGCGTTTCAGGGGGCGCGGGGTATGAAAAACTGTTTTTT. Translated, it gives CSVSGGAGYEKLFF.

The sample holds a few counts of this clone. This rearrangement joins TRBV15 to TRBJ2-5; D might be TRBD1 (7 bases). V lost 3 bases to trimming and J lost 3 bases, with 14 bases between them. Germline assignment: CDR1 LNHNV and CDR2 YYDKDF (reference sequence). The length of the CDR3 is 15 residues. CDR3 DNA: TGTGCCACCAGCAGGGGAGGACAGGTCGAAGAGACCCAGTACTTC. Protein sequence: CATSRGGQVEETQYF.

CDR3 residues: CASSGGQVDGYTF. The CDR3 DNA follows: TGTGCCAGCAGTGGAGGACAGGTCGATGGCTACACCTTC. The J gene is TRBJ1-2, the V gene TRBV25-1; 7 nucleotides agree with TRBD1. This CDR3 comprises 13 residues. Germline CDR1 reads MGHDK; CDR2 reads SYGVNS. The V segment lost 4 bases and the J segment 6 bases; nucleotides outside the gene matches: 5.

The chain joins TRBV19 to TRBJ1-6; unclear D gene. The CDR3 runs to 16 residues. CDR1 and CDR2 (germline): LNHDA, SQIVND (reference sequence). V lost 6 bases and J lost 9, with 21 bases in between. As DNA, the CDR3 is TGTGCCAGTAGCCCGGTACCACCTTCCGCGGGTTCACCCCTCCACTTT. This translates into CASSPVPPSAGSPLHF.

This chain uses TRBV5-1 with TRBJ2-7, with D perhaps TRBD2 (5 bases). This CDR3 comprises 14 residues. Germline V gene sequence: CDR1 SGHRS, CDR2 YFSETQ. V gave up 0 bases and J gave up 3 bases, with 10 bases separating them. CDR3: CASSLGGRDYEQYF. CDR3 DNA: TGCGCCAGCAGCTTGGGAGGACGGGACTACGAGCAGTACTTC.

The CDR3 loop reads CASSMTVGELFF. For the CDR3, the DNA is TGTGCCAGCAGCATGACAGTCGGGGAGCTGTTTTTT. The rearrangement uses TRBV7-2 and TRBJ2-2; tentative D call: TRBD1 (5 bases). CDR1 and CDR2 from the germline V gene are SGHTA and FQGNSA. V was trimmed by 5 bases and J by 7 bases, leaving 8 bases between them. The CDR3 has 12 amino acids.

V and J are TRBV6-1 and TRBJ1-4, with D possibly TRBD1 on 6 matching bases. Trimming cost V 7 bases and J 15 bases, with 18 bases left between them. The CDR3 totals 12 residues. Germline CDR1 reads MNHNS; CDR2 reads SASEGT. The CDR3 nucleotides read TGTGCCAGCACATCAGACAGGATTGAGGTGTTTTTT. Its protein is CASTSDRIEVFF.